The rows below give T cell receptor beta chains drawn from one sample of a study of PD-L1 blockade in urothelial cancer. Sequencing used immunoSEQ multiplex PCR; TCRdb keeps in-frame clones, though not all of them. The sample comprises roughly 90,000 clones, 90% of which are singletons, and 7.5% to 10% rests with the top ten. The sequencing used PBMCs, collected around atezolizumab (anti-PD-L1) treatment. These receptor sequences come from a man aged 55-75 years with urothelial cancer. CDR3s include the opening cysteine and the closing phenylalanine or tryptophan. The order of the fields is J gene, V gene, clone size, D gene, CDR3 protein, CDR3 DNA. The D gene is left open where the match is weak. Not every row has a clone size; where given, it reads once, few, many or a size class.

TRBJ1-1	TRBV2	few	.	CASSESMRIGGAFF	TGTGCCAGCAGTGAATCTATGCGGATTGGAGGAGCTTTCTTT
TRBJ2-1	TRBV4-3	.	.	CASSQRGIGGNEQFF	TGCGCCAGCAGCCAGAGGGGGATAGGGGGAAATGAGCAGTTCTTC
TRBJ2-3	TRBV6-6	.	.	CASSYPSLTDTQYF	TGTGCCAGCAGTTACCCTAGTTTGACAGATACGCAGTATTTT
TRBJ1-2	TRBV29-1	.	TRBD1	CSVGAGGSYGYTF	TGCAGCGTTGGGGCAGGGGGCAGTTATGGCTACACCTTC
TRBJ2-3	TRBV6-5	.	TRBD2	CASRGGLSTDTQYF	TGTGCCAGCAGGGGAGGGCTCAGCACAGATACGCAGTATTTT
TRBJ2-7	TRBV5-6	.	TRBD1	CASSLEGTGSYEQYF	TGTGCCAGCAGCTTGGAGGGGACAGGGTCGTACGAGCAGTACTTC
TRBJ2-1	TRBV9	.	.	CASSATTSGVGKFF	TGTGCCAGCAGCGCGACGACCTCCGGGGTTGGTAAGTTCTTC
TRBJ1-2	TRBV19	.	TRBD1	CASNEDRRFSPRGYTF	TGTGCCAGTAATGAGGACAGGCGTTTTTCTCCTCGGGGCTACACCTTC
TRBJ2-3	TRBV11-3	.	TRBD2	CASSLGLGTSGGTDTQYF	TGTGCCAGCAGCTTAGGTCTCGGGACTAGCGGAGGCACAGATACGCAGTATTTT
TRBJ1-6	TRBV9	.	TRBD1	CASSGDRGNNSPLHF	TGTGCCAGCAGCGGAGACAGGGGGAATAATTCACCCCTCCACTTT
TRBJ1-6	TRBV13	.	TRBD1	CASSSRDRDSPLHF	TGTGCCAGCAGCTCCCGGGACAGGGATTCACCCCTCCACTTT
TRBJ2-7	TRBV6-5	once	TRBD1	CASSYSGTGNYEQYF	TGTGCCAGCAGTTACTCCGGGACAGGGAACTACGAGCAGTACTTC
TRBJ1-1	TRBV30	few	.	CAWSLGATEAFF	TGTGCCTGGAGTCTGGGGGCCACTGAAGCTTTCTTT
TRBJ1-2	TRBV30	.	.	CAWSRTDNYGYTF	TGTGCCTGGAGTCGGACAGATAACTATGGCTACACCTTC
TRBJ2-3	TRBV6-1	.	TRBD1	CASSLRDSGDTQYF	TGTGCCAGCAGTCTCCGGGACAGCGGAGATACGCAGTATTTT
TRBJ1-2	TRBV5-4	once	.	CASSPRGENYGYTF	TGTGCCAGCAGCCCCCGGGGGGAAAACTATGGCTACACCTTC
TRBJ1-2	TRBV4-2	.	TRBD1	CASSRRGQGAHGYTF	TGTGCCAGCAGCCGACGGGGACAGGGGGCTCACGGCTACACCTTC
TRBJ2-5	TRBV5-4	.	.	CASSFTLPTETQYF	TGTGCCAGCAGCTTCACACTACCCACGGAGACCCAGTACTTC
TRBJ2-7	TRBV21-1	once	.	CASSKKGDRVPIHYEQYF	TGTGCCAGCAGCAAAAAGGGGGACAGGGTCCCAATCCACTACGAGCAGTACTTC
TRBJ1-6	TRBV19	.	TRBD1	CASQFSGQGWNSPLHF	TGTGCCTCTCAATTTTCGGGACAGGGTTGGAATTCACCCCTCCACTTT
TRBJ2-2	TRBV10-1	.	TRBD2	CASSEGLAGVQGELFF	TGCGCCAGCAGTGAGGGGCTAGCGGGAGTGCAGGGGGAGCTGTTTTTT
TRBJ1-6	TRBV30	.	.	CAWSVHTGPLHF	TGTGCCTGGAGTGTACACACGGGACCCCTCCACTTT
TRBJ2-5	TRBV4-1	once	TRBD2	CASSRSGRYEETQYF	TGCGCCAGCAGCCGAAGCGGGAGGTACGAGGAGACCCAGTACTTC
TRBJ1-2	TRBV4-3	.	TRBD1	CASSQGPAGQGFGGYTF	TGCGCCAGCAGCCAAGGGCCCGCGGGACAGGGATTCGGAGGCTACACCTTC
TRBJ1-2	TRBV30	.	TRBD1	CAWSRDRPYGYTF	TGTGCCTGGAGTCGGGACAGACCCTATGGCTACACCTTC